This is a list of T cell receptor beta chains from one sample in a study of CD8+ T cells in alopecia areata. Produced via immunoSEQ multiplex PCR; TCRdb's table is partial and in-frame only. This table has approximately 110,000 clones, under 60% appearing once. The source material was CD8+ T cells sorted from blood, sampled at week 24, from a patient treated with tofacitinib. All receptors derive from a human donor with alopecia areata. CDR3s include the opening cysteine and the closing phenylalanine or tryptophan. A D gene is named only where the DNA matches it firmly. Not every row has a clone size; where given, it reads once, few, many or a size class.

cdr3_aa: CATYDRDSYNEQFF; cdr3_nt: TGTGCCACCTATGACCGGGACAGCTACAATGAGCAGTTCTTC; clone_size: .; cdr3_length: 14; v_call: TRBV19; d_call: TRBD1; j_call: TRBJ2-1
cdr3_aa: CASSPGPGQGTDTQYF; cdr3_nt: TGTGCCAGCAGCCCAGGGCCCGGACAGGGGACAGATACGCAGTATTTT; clone_size: .; cdr3_length: 16; v_call: TRBV13; d_call: TRBD1; j_call: TRBJ2-3
cdr3_aa: CASSSRTASLFYGYTF; cdr3_nt: TGTGCCAGCAGTTCCCGGACGGCCTCACTTTTCTATGGCTACACCTTC; clone_size: .; cdr3_length: 16; v_call: TRBV6-5; d_call: .; j_call: TRBJ1-2
cdr3_aa: CASSNRQAPGYNEQFF; cdr3_nt: TGTGCCAGCAGTAACAGACAGGCCCCCGGATACAATGAGCAGTTCTTC; clone_size: .; cdr3_length: 16; v_call: TRBV2; d_call: .; j_call: TRBJ2-1
cdr3_aa: CASSAGETQYF; cdr3_nt: TGTGCCAGCAGTGCTGGGGAGACCCAGTACTTC; clone_size: .; cdr3_length: 11; v_call: TRBV2; d_call: .; j_call: TRBJ2-5
cdr3_aa: CASSDGTGVYEQYF; cdr3_nt: TGTGCCAGCAGTGACGGGACAGGGGTCTACGAGCAGTACTTC; clone_size: few; cdr3_length: 14; v_call: TRBV25-1; d_call: TRBD1; j_call: TRBJ2-7
cdr3_aa: CASSLGGSGNTIYF; cdr3_nt: TGTGCCAGCAGCTTGGGAGGCTCTGGAAACACCATATATTTT; clone_size: .; cdr3_length: 14; v_call: TRBV5-6; d_call: .; j_call: TRBJ1-3
cdr3_aa: CASSPSSGNTIYF; cdr3_nt: TGTGCCAGCAGCCCCTCTTCTGGAAACACCATATATTTT; clone_size: few; cdr3_length: 13; v_call: TRBV13; d_call: .; j_call: TRBJ1-3
cdr3_aa: CASSLGGPRTYEQYF; cdr3_nt: TGTGCCAGCAGCTTAGGGGGACCCCGGACCTACGAGCAGTACTTC; clone_size: once; cdr3_length: 15; v_call: TRBV7-9; d_call: .; j_call: TRBJ2-7
cdr3_aa: CASSPSAIQGAYGYTF; cdr3_nt: TGCGCCAGCAGCCCGTCTGCGATACAGGGCGCCTATGGCTACACCTTC; clone_size: .; cdr3_length: 16; v_call: TRBV4-3; d_call: .; j_call: TRBJ1-2
cdr3_aa: CASSLGESEQFF; cdr3_nt: TGTGCCAGCAGCTTAGGGGAGAGTGAGCAGTTCTTC; clone_size: .; cdr3_length: 12; v_call: TRBV7-9; d_call: .; j_call: TRBJ2-1
cdr3_aa: CASSVDGGGTDTQYF; cdr3_nt: TGTGCCAGCAGCGTAGACGGGGGGGGCACAGATACGCAGTATTTT; clone_size: .; cdr3_length: 15; v_call: TRBV9; d_call: TRBD2; j_call: TRBJ2-3
cdr3_aa: CASSLGGSFYGYTF; cdr3_nt: TGTGCCAGCAGCCTGGGCGGGAGCTTCTATGGCTACACCTTC; clone_size: .; cdr3_length: 14; v_call: TRBV7-9; d_call: .; j_call: TRBJ1-2
cdr3_aa: CASSWISDTQYF; cdr3_nt: TGTGCCAGCAGCTGGATATCAGATACGCAGTATTTT; clone_size: .; cdr3_length: 12; v_call: TRBV11-2; d_call: .; j_call: TRBJ2-3
cdr3_aa: CASSLVQLRETQYF; cdr3_nt: TGTGCCAGCAGCTTAGTACAGTTAAGGGAGACCCAGTACTTC; clone_size: .; cdr3_length: 14; v_call: TRBV7-8; d_call: .; j_call: TRBJ2-5
cdr3_aa: CASSIGTGGNQPQHF; cdr3_nt: TGTGCCAGCAGCATAGGGACAGGGGGCAATCAGCCCCAGCATTTT; clone_size: few; cdr3_length: 15; v_call: TRBV21-1; d_call: .; j_call: TRBJ1-5
cdr3_aa: CASSYSPTGMNTEAFF; cdr3_nt: TGTGCCAGCAGTTACTCTCCGACAGGGATGAACACTGAAGCTTTCTTT; clone_size: .; cdr3_length: 16; v_call: TRBV6-5; d_call: TRBD1; j_call: TRBJ1-1
cdr3_aa: CASSGTGQGEDYEQYF; cdr3_nt: TGTGCCAGCAGCGGGACGGGACAGGGGGAAGACTACGAGCAGTACTTC; clone_size: .; cdr3_length: 16; v_call: TRBV7-9; d_call: TRBD1; j_call: TRBJ2-7